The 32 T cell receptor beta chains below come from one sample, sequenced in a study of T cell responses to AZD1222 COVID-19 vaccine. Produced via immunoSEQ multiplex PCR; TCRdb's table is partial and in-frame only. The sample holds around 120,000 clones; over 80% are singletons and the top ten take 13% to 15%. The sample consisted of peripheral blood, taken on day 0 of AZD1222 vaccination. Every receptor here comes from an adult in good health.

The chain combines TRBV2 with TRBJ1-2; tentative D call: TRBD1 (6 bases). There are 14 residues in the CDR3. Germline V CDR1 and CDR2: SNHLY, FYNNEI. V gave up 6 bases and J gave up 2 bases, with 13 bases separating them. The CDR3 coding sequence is TGTGCCAGCAGGAAGTGGGACACGAACTATGGCTACACCTTC. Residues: CASRKWDTNYGYTF.

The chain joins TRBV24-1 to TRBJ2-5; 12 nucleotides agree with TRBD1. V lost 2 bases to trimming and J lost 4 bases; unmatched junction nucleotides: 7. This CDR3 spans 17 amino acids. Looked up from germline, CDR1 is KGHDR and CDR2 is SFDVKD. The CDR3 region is CATSDSPGQGAGETQYF. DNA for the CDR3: TGTGCCACCAGTGATTCGCCGGGACAGGGGGCAGGAGAGACCCAGTACTTC.

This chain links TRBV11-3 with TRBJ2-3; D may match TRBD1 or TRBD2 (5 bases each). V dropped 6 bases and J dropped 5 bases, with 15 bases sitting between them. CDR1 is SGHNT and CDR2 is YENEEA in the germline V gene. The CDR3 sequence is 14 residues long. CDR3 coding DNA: TGTGCCAGCAGTGGGGCCCTAGCAGAAGATACGCAGTATTTT. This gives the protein CASSGALAEDTQYF.

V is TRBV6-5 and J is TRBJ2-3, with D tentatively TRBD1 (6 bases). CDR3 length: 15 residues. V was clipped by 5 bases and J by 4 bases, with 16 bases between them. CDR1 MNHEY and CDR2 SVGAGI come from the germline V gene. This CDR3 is CASSPGQPLADTQYF. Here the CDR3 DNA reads TGTGCCAGCAGTCCGGGACAACCCCTTGCAGATACGCAGTATTTT.

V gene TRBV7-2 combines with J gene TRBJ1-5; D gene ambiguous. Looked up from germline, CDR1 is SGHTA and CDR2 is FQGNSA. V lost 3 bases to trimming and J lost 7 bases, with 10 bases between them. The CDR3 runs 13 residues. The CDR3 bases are TGTGCCAGCAGCTTCCTTACAGAACAGCCCCAGCATTTT. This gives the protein CASSFLTEQPQHF.

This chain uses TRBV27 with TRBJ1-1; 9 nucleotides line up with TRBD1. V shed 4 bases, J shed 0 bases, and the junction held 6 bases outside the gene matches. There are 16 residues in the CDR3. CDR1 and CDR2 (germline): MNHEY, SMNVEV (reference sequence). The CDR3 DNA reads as TGTGCCAGCAGTTCCGGGACAGGGACTATGAACACTGAAGCTTTCTTT. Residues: CASSSGTGTMNTEAFF.

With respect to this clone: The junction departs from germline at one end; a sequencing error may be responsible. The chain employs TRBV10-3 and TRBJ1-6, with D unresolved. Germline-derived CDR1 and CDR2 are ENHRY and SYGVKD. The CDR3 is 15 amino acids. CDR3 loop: CAIRELASYNSPLHF. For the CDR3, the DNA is TGTGCCATCAGAGAGTTAGCGTCCTATAATTCACCCCTCCACTTT.

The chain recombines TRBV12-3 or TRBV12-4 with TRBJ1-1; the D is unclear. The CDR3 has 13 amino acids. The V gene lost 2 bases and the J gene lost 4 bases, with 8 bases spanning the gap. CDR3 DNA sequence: TGTGCCAGCAGTTTACGGGTTCTCACTGAAGCTTTCTTT. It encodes CASSLRVLTEAFF.

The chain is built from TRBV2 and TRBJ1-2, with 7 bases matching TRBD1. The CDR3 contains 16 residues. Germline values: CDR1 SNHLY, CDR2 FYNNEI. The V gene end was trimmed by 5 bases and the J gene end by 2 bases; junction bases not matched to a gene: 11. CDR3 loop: CASSITKDRRNYGYTF. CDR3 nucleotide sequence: TGTGCCAGCAGTATAACTAAGGACAGGAGAAACTATGGCTACACCTTC. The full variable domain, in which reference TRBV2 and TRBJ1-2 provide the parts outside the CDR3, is EPEVTQTPSHQVTQMGQEVILRCVPISNHLYFYWYRQILGQKVEFLVSFYNNEISEKSEIFDDQFSVERPDGSNFTLKIRSTKLEDSAMYFCASSITKDRRNYGYTFGSGTRLTVV.

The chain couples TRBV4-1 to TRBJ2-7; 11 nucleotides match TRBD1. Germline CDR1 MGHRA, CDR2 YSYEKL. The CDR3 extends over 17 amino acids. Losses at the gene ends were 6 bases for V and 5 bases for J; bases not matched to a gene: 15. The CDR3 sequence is CASRPDPQGQGGDEQYF. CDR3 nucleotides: TGCGCCAGCAGACCAGACCCACAGGGACAGGGGGGAGACGAGCAGTACTTC.

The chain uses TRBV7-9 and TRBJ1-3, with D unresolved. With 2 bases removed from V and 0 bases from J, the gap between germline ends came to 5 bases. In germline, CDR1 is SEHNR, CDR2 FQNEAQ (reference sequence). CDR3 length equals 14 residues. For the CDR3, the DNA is TGTGCCAGCAGCTTATTGGTCTCTGGAAACACCATATATTTT. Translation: CASSLLVSGNTIYF.

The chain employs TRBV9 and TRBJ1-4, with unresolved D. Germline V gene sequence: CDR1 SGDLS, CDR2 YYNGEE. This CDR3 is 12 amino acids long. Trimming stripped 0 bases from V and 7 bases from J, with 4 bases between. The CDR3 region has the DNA TGTGCCAGCAGCGTAGTGGGTGAAAAACTGTTTTTT. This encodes CASSVVGEKLFF.

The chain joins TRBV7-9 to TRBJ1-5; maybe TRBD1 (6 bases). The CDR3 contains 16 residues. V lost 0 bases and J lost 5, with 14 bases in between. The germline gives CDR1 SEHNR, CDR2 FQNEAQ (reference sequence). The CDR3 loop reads CASSLALGGPDQPQHF. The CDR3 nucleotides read TGTGCCAGCAGCTTAGCGCTGGGGGGGCCTGATCAGCCCCAGCATTTT.

The DNA of the CDR3 is TGCAGCGTTGCCCGACCCGGGACTAGAAGTGGGGAGCAGTACTTC. Its translation is CSVARPGTRSGEQYF. The chain recombines TRBV29-1 with TRBJ2-7, with TRBD2 matching over 8 bases. Germline assignment: CDR1 SQVTM and CDR2 ANQGSEA. The CDR3 is made up of 15 amino acids. With 4 bases clipped from V and 7 bases from J, the junction kept 15 bases outside the gene matches.

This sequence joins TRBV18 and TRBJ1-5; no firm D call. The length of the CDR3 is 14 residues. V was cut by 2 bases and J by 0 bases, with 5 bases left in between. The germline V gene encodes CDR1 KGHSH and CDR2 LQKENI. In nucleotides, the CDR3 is TGTGCCAGCTCACCATCGGGTAGCAATCAGCCCCAGCATTTT. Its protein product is CASSPSGSNQPQHF. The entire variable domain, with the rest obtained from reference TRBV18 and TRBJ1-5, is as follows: NAGVMQNPRHLVRRRGQEARLRCSPMKGHSHVYWYRQLPEEGLKFMVYLQKENIIDESGMPKERFSAEFPKEGPSILRIQQVVRGDSAAYFCASSPSGSNQPQHFGDGTRLSIL.

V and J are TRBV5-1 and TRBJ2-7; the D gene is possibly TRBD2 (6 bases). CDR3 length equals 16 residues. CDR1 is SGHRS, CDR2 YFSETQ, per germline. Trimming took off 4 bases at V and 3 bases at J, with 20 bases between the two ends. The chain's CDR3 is CASSQTAGSRGYEQYF. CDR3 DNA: TGCGCCAGCAGCCAAACCGCGGGGTCAAGGGGCTACGAGCAGTACTTC.

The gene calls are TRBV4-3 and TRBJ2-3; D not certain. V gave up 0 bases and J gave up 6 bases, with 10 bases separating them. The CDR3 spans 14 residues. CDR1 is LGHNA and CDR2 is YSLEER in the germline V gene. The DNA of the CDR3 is TGCGCCAGCAGCCAAGAGGGGTTTGTGGATACGCAGTATTTT. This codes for CASSQEGFVDTQYF.

The CDR3 DNA is TGTGCCAGCAGCCCCCATGTGGACCTGAACACTGAAGCTTTCTTT. This encodes CASSPHVDLNTEAFF. V and J are TRBV7-8 and TRBJ1-1; no clear D gene. The CDR3 length is 15 residues. Germline assignment: CDR1 SGHVS and CDR2 FQNEAQ. The V and J ends lost 5 bases and 0 bases respectively, with 13 bases between them. The full variable domain, its missing parts supplied by reference TRBV7-8 and TRBJ1-1, is GAGVSQSPRYKVAKRGQDVALRCDPISGHVSLFWYQQALGQGPEFLTYFQNEAQLDKSGLPSDRFFAERPEGSVSTLKIQRTQQEDSAVYLCASSPHVDLNTEAFFGQGTRLTVV.

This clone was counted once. The CDR3 region is CASSETGKDEQYF. In DNA form, the CDR3 reads TGTGCCAGCAGCGAGACAGGGAAGGACGAGCAGTACTTC. The genes are TRBV6-5 and TRBJ2-7, with TRBD1 matching over 7 bases. Germline CDR1 MNHEY, CDR2 SVGAGI. The V gene end was trimmed by 6 bases and the J gene end by 5 bases; junction bases not matched to a gene: 7. CDR3 length: 13 amino acids.

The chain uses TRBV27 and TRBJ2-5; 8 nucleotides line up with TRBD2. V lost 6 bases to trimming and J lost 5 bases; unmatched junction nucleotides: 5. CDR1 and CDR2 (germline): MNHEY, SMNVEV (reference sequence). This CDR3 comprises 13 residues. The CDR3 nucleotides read TGTGCCAGCAGGTCGGGGGGGGATGAGACCCAGTACTTC. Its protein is CASRSGGDETQYF.

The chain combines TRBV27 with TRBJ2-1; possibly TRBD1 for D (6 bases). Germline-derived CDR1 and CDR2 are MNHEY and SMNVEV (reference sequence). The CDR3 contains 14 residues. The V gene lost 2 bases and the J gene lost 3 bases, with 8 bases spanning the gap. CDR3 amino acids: CASSLGGYYNEQFF. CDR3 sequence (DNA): TGTGCCAGCAGTTTAGGGGGCTACTACAATGAGCAGTTCTTC.

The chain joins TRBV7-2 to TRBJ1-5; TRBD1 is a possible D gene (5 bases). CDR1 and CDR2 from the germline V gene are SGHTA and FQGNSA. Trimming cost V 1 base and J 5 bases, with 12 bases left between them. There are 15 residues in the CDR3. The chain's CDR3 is CASSLVAGSHQPQHF. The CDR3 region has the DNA TGTGCCAGCAGCTTAGTGGCAGGGTCTCATCAGCCCCAGCATTTT.

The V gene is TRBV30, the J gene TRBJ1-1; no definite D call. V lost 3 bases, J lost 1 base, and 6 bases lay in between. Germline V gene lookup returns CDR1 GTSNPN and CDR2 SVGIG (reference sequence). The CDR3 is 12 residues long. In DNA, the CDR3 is TGTGCCTGGAGGGGATCGAACACTGAAGCTTTCTTT. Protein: CAWRGSNTEAFF.

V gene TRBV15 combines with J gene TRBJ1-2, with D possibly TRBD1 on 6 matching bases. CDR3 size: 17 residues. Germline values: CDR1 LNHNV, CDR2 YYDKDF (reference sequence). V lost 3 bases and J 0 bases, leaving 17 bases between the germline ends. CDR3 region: CATSSDSTGPANYGYTF. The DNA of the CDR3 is TGTGCCACCAGCAGCGACAGTACAGGGCCGGCTAACTATGGCTACACCTTC.

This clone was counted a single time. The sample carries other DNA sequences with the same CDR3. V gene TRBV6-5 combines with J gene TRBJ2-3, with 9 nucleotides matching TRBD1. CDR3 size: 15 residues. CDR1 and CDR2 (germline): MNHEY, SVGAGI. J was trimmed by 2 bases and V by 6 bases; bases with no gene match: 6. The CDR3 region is CASSPRDRDTDTQYF. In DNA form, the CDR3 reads TGTGCCAGCAGCCCACGGGACAGGGACACAGATACGCAGTATTTT.

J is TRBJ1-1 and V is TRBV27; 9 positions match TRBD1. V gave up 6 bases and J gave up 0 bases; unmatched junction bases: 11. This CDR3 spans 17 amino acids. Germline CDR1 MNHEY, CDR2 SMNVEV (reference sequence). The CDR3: CASRKEGQGLMNTEAFF. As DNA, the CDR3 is TGTGCCAGCAGGAAAGAAGGACAGGGGCTAATGAACACTGAAGCTTTCTTT.

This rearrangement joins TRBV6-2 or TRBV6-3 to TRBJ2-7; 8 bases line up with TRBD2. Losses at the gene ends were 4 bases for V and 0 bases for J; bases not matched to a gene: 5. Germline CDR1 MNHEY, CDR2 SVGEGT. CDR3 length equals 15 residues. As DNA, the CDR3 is TGTGCCAGCAGTTTTAGCGGGGCAAGCTCCTACGAGCAGTACTTC. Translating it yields CASSFSGASSYEQYF.

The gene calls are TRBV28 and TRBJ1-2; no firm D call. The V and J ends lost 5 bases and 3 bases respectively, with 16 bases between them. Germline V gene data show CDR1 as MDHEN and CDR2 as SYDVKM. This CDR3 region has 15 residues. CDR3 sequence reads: CASSQSSMTDYGYTF. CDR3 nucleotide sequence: TGTGCCAGCAGTCAATCCTCCATGACGGACTATGGCTACACCTTC.

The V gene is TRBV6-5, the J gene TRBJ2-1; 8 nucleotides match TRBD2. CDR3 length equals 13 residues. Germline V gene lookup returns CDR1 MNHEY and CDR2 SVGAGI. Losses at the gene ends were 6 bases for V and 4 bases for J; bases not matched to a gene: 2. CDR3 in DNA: TGTGCCAGCAGACTAGCGGATTACAATGAGCAGTTCTTC. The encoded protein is CASRLADYNEQFF.

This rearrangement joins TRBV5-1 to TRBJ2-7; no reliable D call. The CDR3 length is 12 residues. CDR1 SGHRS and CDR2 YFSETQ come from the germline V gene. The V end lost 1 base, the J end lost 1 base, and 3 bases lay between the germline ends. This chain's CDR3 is CASSLSSYEQYF. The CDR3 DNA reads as TGCGCCAGCAGCTTGAGTTCCTACGAGCAGTACTTC.

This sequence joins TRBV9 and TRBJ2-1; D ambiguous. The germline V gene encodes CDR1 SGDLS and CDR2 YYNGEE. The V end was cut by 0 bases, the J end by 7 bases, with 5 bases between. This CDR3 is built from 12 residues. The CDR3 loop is CASSVATNEQFF. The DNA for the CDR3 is TGTGCCAGCAGCGTAGCTACAAATGAGCAGTTCTTC.

CDR3 in amino acids: CASRPGPWDEKLFF. CDR3 sequence (DNA): TGTGCCAGCAGGCCGGGACCCTGGGATGAAAAACTGTTTTTT. The chain carries TRBV6-5 and TRBJ1-4; D perhaps matches TRBD1 (5 bases). The CDR3 runs 14 residues. Deletions cut 6 bases from V and 6 bases from J, with 14 bases between. Germline lookup yields CDR1 MNHEY and CDR2 SVGAGI.